Shown below are 17 T cell receptor beta chains from a single sample sequenced in a study of T cells in Graves' hyperthyroidism and ophthalmopathy. Amplification of TCR beta CDR3 regions used RNA as the template. A first-round RT-PCR of the TCR CDR3 used the HTBI primer set. TCRdb redid the calling of the multiplex PCR reads with MiXCR, one entry per CDR3 protein. The table includes hundreds of thousands of distinct CDR3 sequences, approximately 15% detected once. Sequenced sample: blood. The receptors stem from a woman under 30 with Graves' hyperthyroidism.

This clonotype was detected ten times or more. V and J are TRBV7-9 and TRBJ1-2; no definite D call. V was shortened by 4 bases and J by 1 base, with 13 bases between the two germline ends. Germline loops: CDR1 SEHNR, CDR2 FQNEAQ (reference sequence). CDR3 length: 15 amino acids. For the CDR3, the DNA is TGTGCCAGCAGCTATCGGGGTGATTTTAACTATGGCTACACCTTC. Translated, it gives CASSYRGDFNYGYTF.

V is TRBV4-3 and J is TRBJ1-1; D gene uncertain. Trimming took 2 bases from V and 3 from J, leaving 16 bases between them. From germline, CDR1 is LGHNA and CDR2 YSLEER. The CDR3 is 16 amino acids. CDR3 protein: CASSQILSFEHTEAFF. The CDR3 nucleotides read TGCGCCAGCAGCCAAATTTTGTCTTTCGAACACACTGAAGCTTTCTTT.

This chain uses TRBV6-2 or TRBV6-3 with TRBJ1-5; TRBD1 aligns across 7 bases. V was clipped by 5 bases and J by 0 bases; unmatched bases: 10. CDR3 length: 17 residues. Germline V lookup: CDR1 MNHEY, CDR2 SVGEGT. CDR3 loop: CASSPPTGFNSNQPQHF. In DNA form, the CDR3 reads TGTGCCAGCAGTCCCCCGACAGGGTTTAATAGCAATCAGCCCCAGCATTTT.

The chain is built from TRBV6-5 and TRBJ1-2; D is perhaps TRBD1 (5 bases). The CDR3 has 14 amino acids. Germline CDR1 is MNHEY and CDR2 is SVGAGI. V gave up 0 bases and J gave up 4 bases, with 9 bases separating them. This CDR3 reads CASSYSGRSYGYTF. The DNA for the CDR3 is TGTGCCAGCAGTTACTCGGGGCGCTCCTATGGCTACACCTTC.

This clonotype has ten or more counts. The chain uses TRBV20-1 and TRBJ2-5; weak D call: TRBD1 (5 bases). The CDR3 extends over 14 amino acids. V was trimmed by 3 bases and J by 2 bases, leaving 13 bases between them. Germline assignment: CDR1 DFQATT and CDR2 SNEGSKA (reference sequence). CDR3 protein: CSARPGAIQETQYF. CDR3 DNA sequence: TGCAGTGCTAGGCCTGGGGCTATTCAAGAGACCCAGTACTTC.

The chain has TRBV19 and TRBJ1-6, with D unresolved. CDR1 is LNHDA and CDR2 is SQIVND in the germline V gene (reference sequence). The germline V and J ends were trimmed by 7 bases and 3 bases, with 10 bases remaining between them. There are 14 residues in the CDR3. DNA of the CDR3: TGTGCCAGTACTCGGACCGACTATAATTCACCCCTCCACTTT. Translated: CASTRTDYNSPLHF.

The gene calls are TRBV11-2 and TRBJ2-2, with TRBD1 as a possible D gene (6 bases). V lost 1 base and J 7 bases, leaving 25 bases between the germline ends. There are 19 residues in the CDR3. Germline values: CDR1 SGHAT, CDR2 FQNNGV. The CDR3 DNA is TGTGCCAGCAGCTTAGCCTTTGCCCCCGGCAGGGGCGGAGACGGGGAGCTGTTTTTT. It specifies CASSLAFAPGRGGDGELFF. The variable domain in full, completed from reference TRBV11-2 and TRBJ2-2, reads EAGVAQSPRYKIIEKRQSVAFWCNPISGHATLYWYQQILGQGPKLLIQFQNNGVVDDSQLPKDRFSAERLKGVDSTLKIQPAKLEDSAVYLCASSLAFAPGRGGDGELFFGEGSRLTVL.

This clonotype was found a few times. This chain joins TRBV29-1 and TRBJ2-1, with no clear D. CDR1 and CDR2 from the germline V gene are SQVTM and ANQGSEA. The CDR3 has 12 residues. V was trimmed by 5 bases and J by 6 bases, leaving 11 bases between them. For the CDR3, the DNA is TGCAGCGTTTCCTACGTTTTCAATGAGCAGTTCTTC. This translates into CSVSYVFNEQFF.

This clonotype was seen a single time. Being one base from a much bigger clone, this may be a read error. The chain employs TRBV12-3 or TRBV12-4 and TRBJ1-4; D is perhaps TRBD1 (5 bases). This CDR3 has 14 amino acids. The CDR3 nucleotides are TGTGCCAGCAGTTTACAGGGTCCCAATGAAGAACTGTTTTTT. Translating gives CASSLQGPNEELFF.

This clonotype was picked up a small number of times. Here the CDR3 reads CASSQDRAGRLPQYF. Here the CDR3 DNA reads TGTGCCAGCAGCCAAGATCGGGCCGGTCGGTTGCCCCAGTACTTC. J is TRBJ2-5 and V is TRBV14; D gene uncertain. CDR1 and CDR2 (germline): SGHDN, FVKESK. The CDR3 consists of 15 residues. The V gene lost 0 bases and the J gene lost 9 bases, with 17 bases spanning the gap.

This clonotype was observed a few times. The chain joins TRBV10-1 to TRBJ2-5, with a possible D match to TRBD2 (5 bases). In germline, CDR1 is WNHNN, CDR2 SYGVQD (reference sequence). Trimming took off 2 bases at V and 1 base at J, with 8 bases between the two ends. The CDR3 is 14 residues long. This chain's CDR3 is CASSEAGVQETQYF. DNA of the CDR3: TGCGCCAGCAGTGAGGCCGGGGTCCAAGAGACCCAGTACTTC.

The chain combines TRBV5-6 with TRBJ1-2; D not certain. V was cut by 0 bases and J by 1 base, with 7 bases left in between. The CDR3 sequence is 14 residues long. Germline assignment: CDR1 SGHDT and CDR2 YYEEEE. The CDR3, as DNA: TGTGCCAGCAGCTTGGACAGAAATAACTATGGCTACACCTTC. Translating it yields CASSLDRNNYGYTF.

Ten or more counts support this clonotype. The chain employs TRBV12-3 or TRBV12-4 and TRBJ1-1; 7 nucleotides agree with TRBD1. This CDR3 region has 13 residues. Trimming removed 6 bases from V and 2 bases from J; junction bases left unmatched: 3. This chain's CDR3 is CASSWDRNTEAFF. Written as DNA, the CDR3 is TGTGCCAGCAGCTGGGACAGAAACACTGAAGCTTTCTTT.

V gene TRBV2 combines with J gene TRBJ1-1, with TRBD1 matching over 8 bases. The V gene end was trimmed by 5 bases and the J gene end by 1 base; junction bases not matched to a gene: 6. CDR1 SNHLY and CDR2 FYNNEI come from the germline V gene. The CDR3 runs 15 residues. The DNA of the CDR3 is TGTGCCAGCAGTACACGGACAGGGCAGAACACTGAAGCTTTCTTT. Residues: CASSTRTGQNTEAFF. Variable domain in full (rest from reference TRBV2 and TRBJ1-1): EPEVTQTPSHQVTQMGQEVILRCVPISNHLYFYWYRQILGQKVEFLVSFYNNEISEKSEIFDDQFSVERPDGSNFTLKIRSTKLEDSAMYFCASSTRTGQNTEAFFGQGTRLTVV.

The sample holds many counts of this clonotype. The rearrangement uses TRBV20-1 and TRBJ1-6; D is unclear. The V end was cut by 3 bases, the J end by 10 bases, with 13 bases between. The CDR3 sequence is 13 residues long. Per the germline V gene, CDR1 is DFQATT and CDR2 is SNEGSKA (reference sequence). The CDR3 spells CSASSGIGSPLHF. DNA for the CDR3: TGCAGTGCTAGCTCTGGGATCGGCTCACCCCTCCACTTT.

This clonotype was detected ten times or more. The chain employs TRBV4-2 and TRBJ2-7; 13 bases line up with TRBD2. J lost 1 base, V lost 4 bases, and 4 bases had no gene match. The CDR3 loop spans 16 amino acids. Germline assignment: CDR1 LGHNA and CDR2 YNFKEQ. CDR3: CASSLGLAGESYEQYF. CDR3 nucleotides: TGTGCCAGCAGCCTCGGACTAGCGGGAGAATCCTACGAGCAGTACTTC.

This clonotype turned up a few times. The chain uses TRBV29-1 and TRBJ1-1; 12 positions agree with TRBD1. Trimming at V came to 3 bases and at J to 4 bases, leaving 15 bases not matched to a gene. Germline values: CDR1 SQVTM, CDR2 ANQGSEA. This CDR3 has 18 residues. The CDR3 loop is CSVDDGSGTGGESTEAFF. CDR3 in DNA: TGCAGCGTTGATGACGGGTCGGGGACAGGGGGCGAGAGCACTGAAGCTTTCTTT.